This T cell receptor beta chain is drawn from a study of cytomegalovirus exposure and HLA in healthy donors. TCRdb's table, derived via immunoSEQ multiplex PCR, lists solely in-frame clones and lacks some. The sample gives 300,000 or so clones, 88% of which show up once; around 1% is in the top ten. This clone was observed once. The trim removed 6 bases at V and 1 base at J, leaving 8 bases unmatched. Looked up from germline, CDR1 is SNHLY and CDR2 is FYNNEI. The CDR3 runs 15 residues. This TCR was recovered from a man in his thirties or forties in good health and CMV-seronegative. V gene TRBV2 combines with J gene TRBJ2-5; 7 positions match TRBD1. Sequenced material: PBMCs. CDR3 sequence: CASSDRDRPQETQYF. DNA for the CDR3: TGTGCCAGCAGCGACAGGGACCGACCCCAAGAGACCCAGTACTTC.